Presented here are 32 T cell receptor beta chains from one specimen sequenced in a study of metastatic and nonmetastatic thyroid tumors. From the PCR reads, TCRdb re-called clones with MiXCR. The sample records about 59,000 clones, under 20% being singletons. Prior to thyroid surgery, none of the patients had received any treatment. The sequenced sample consisted of blood. The receptors come from a male donor with papillary thyroid cancer or a benign thyroid nodule (not recorded which). Some clones in this sample may be carry-over from other donors' samples.

Only a few counts were recorded for this clone. The V call is TRBV12-3 or TRBV12-4, the J call TRBJ2-7; D possibly corresponds to TRBD2 (6 bases). V dropped 5 bases and J dropped 7 bases, with 15 bases sitting between them. The length of the CDR3 is 13 residues. DNA for the CDR3: TGTGCCAGCAGTCCGCAGCCGGGGGAAGAGCAGTACTTC. Residues: CASSPQPGEEQYF.

In this sample, this clone turned up many times. This chain connects TRBV27 to TRBJ2-1; 9 bases align to TRBD2. Losses at the gene ends were 7 bases for V and 5 bases for J; bases not matched to a gene: 6. The CDR3 runs to 14 residues. Germline CDR1 MNHEY, CDR2 SMNVEV (reference sequence). CDR3 in DNA: TGTGCCAGCAAGCGGCTAGCGGGAAACAATGAGCAGTTCTTC. Amino acids: CASKRLAGNNEQFF.

Many counts were recorded for this clone. This chain links TRBV11-2 with TRBJ2-2; 7 bases are shared with TRBD2. V was clipped by 1 base and J by 4 bases; unmatched bases: 0. The CDR3 is 14 amino acids. Germline assignment: CDR1 SGHAT and CDR2 FQNNGV. The DNA of the CDR3 is TGTGCCAGCAGCTTAGGACTAGCCACCGGGGAGCTGTTTTTT. Its protein is CASSLGLATGELFF. Full variable domain (missing parts from reference TRBV11-2 and TRBJ2-2): EAGVAQSPRYKIIEKRQSVAFWCNPISGHATLYWYQQILGQGPKLLIQFQNNGVVDDSQLPKDRFSAERLKGVDSTLKIQPAKLEDSAVYLCASSLGLATGELFFGEGSRLTVL.

This chain links TRBV30 with TRBJ1-1; D is possibly TRBD1 (5 bases). This CDR3 contains 15 residues. From germline, CDR1 is GTSNPN and CDR2 SVGIG (reference sequence). The germline V and J ends were trimmed by 0 bases and 4 bases, with 15 bases remaining between them. The CDR3, as DNA: TGTGCCTGGAGTGTACATCACGGGGGGACCACTGAAGCTTTCTTT. Amino acids: CAWSVHHGGTTEAFF.

This clone has only a few counts. The rearrangement links TRBV6-5 to TRBJ2-1; D remains unclear. The CDR3 sequence is 15 residues long. Germline-derived CDR1 and CDR2 are MNHEY and SVGAGI. Between the trimmed V and J ends, which lost 0 bases and 6 bases, there was a span of 12 bases. In DNA, the CDR3 is TGTGCCAGCAGTTACTCCTCGGAGTTTCGCAATGAGCAGTTCTTC. Amino acid sequence: CASSYSSEFRNEQFF.

This clone was observed at least ten times. The V call is TRBV6-5, the J call TRBJ2-3; 10 nucleotides agree with TRBD2. The CDR3 runs 17 residues. The germline V gene encodes CDR1 MNHEY and CDR2 SVGAGI. V shed 2 bases, J shed 4 bases, and the junction held 9 bases outside the gene matches. DNA of the CDR3: TGTGCCAGCAGTTACCGCTCTAGCGGGAGAGGGGCAGATACGCAGTATTTT. Amino acid sequence: CASSYRSSGRGADTQYF.

This clone was counted many times. The chain has TRBV7-3 and TRBJ2-1; 9 bases match TRBD2. V shed 5 bases and J 5 bases; nucleotides not matched to a gene: 7. The CDR3 extends over 15 amino acids. Germline CDR1 is SGHTA and CDR2 is FQGTGA. This CDR3 reads CASSPHAGGDNEQFF. The CDR3 DNA is TGTGCCAGCAGCCCGCATGCGGGAGGGGACAATGAGCAGTTCTTC. The entire variable domain, with the rest obtained from reference TRBV7-3 and TRBJ2-1, is as follows: GAGVSQTPSNKVTEKGKYVELRCDPISGHTALYWYRQSLGQGPEFLIYFQGTGAADDSGLPNDRFFAVRPEGSVSTLKIQRTERGDSAVYLCASSPHAGGDNEQFFGPGTRLTVL.

This clone was counted at least ten times. The V call is TRBV19, the J call TRBJ2-3; 8 bases are shared with TRBD1. CDR3 size: 15 residues. Germline V gene data show CDR1 as LNHDA and CDR2 as SQIVND (reference sequence). The ends lost 8 bases at V and 5 bases at J; junction bases unmatched: 12. The CDR3 coding sequence is TGTGCCAGTGCCACGGACAGGGCCGTGGGAGATACGCAGTATTTT. This sequence encodes CASATDRAVGDTQYF.

This clone has a count of ten or more. The J gene is TRBJ1-1, the V gene TRBV5-6; D is unresolved. The CDR3 is made up of 13 amino acids. V was cut by 0 bases and J by 5 bases, with 8 bases left in between. Germline-derived CDR1 and CDR2 are SGHDT and YYEEEE. In DNA, the CDR3 is TGTGCCAGCAGCTTGGCCATATGGACTGAAGCTTTCTTT. Amino acids: CASSLAIWTEAFF.

Comments on this clone: This may be a read error: a much more frequent sequence differs by one nucleotide. The chain carries TRBV9 and TRBJ2-6; no firm D call. V gave up 4 bases and J gave up 8 bases, with 13 bases separating them. Germline values: CDR1 SGDLS, CDR2 YYNGEE. The CDR3 spans 14 residues. This CDR3 is CASSPYLESNVLTF. In DNA form, the CDR3 reads TGTGCCAGCAGCCCCTATCTTGAGTCCAACGTCCTGACTTTC.

Many counts were recorded for this clone. The J gene is TRBJ2-2, the V gene TRBV4-2, with TRBD2 matching 7 bases. The CDR3 loop spans 16 amino acids. J gave up 2 bases and V 3 bases, and 6 bases lay outside the gene matches. Germline CDR1 LGHNA, CDR2 YNFKEQ. CDR3 DNA sequence: TGTGCCAGCAGCCAGGAAACTAGCGCCAACACCGGGGAGCTGTTTTTT. Its translation: CASSQETSANTGELFF.

Points on this clone: Relative to the germline gene, one junction end is altered; a read error may explain this. The chain has TRBV6-1 and TRBJ2-2; D tentatively fits TRBD1 or TRBD2 (5 bases each). The CDR3 runs to 15 residues. Germline CDR1 reads MNHNS; CDR2 reads SASEGT. Written as DNA, the CDR3 is TGTGCCAGCGTGTCAGGGAAACTATACACCGGGGATCTGTTTTTT. Translation gives CASVSGKLYTGDLFF.

With regard to this clone: One base away lies a much larger clone, so this may be a sequencing read error. The V gene is TRBV9, the J gene TRBJ1-1, with D unclear. Per the germline V gene, CDR1 is SGDLS and CDR2 is YYNGEE. The CDR3 has 13 residues. CDR3 protein: CASSPGSDTEASF. For the CDR3, the DNA is TGTGCCAGCAGCCCCGGGTCAGACACTGAAGCTTCCTTT.

This clone was observed at least ten times. Within the sample, other DNA sequences also encode this same CDR3. The rearrangement links TRBV19 to TRBJ2-1; 11 bases agree with TRBD2. This CDR3 comprises 16 residues. Per germline, CDR1 LNHDA and CDR2 SQIVND (reference sequence). V lost 3 bases, J lost 5 bases, and 6 bases stayed unmatched. The CDR3 DNA sequence: TGTGCCAGTAGTATTCCGGTAGCGGGGGGGAACAATGAGCAGTTCTTC. Translating it yields CASSIPVAGGNNEQFF.

This clone was picked up many times. The V and J genes are TRBV6-1 and TRBJ2-1; D may correspond to TRBD1 or TRBD2 (5 bases each). The CDR3 is 15 amino acids. Trimming left V 5 bases short and J 5 bases short, with 16 bases between. CDR1 and CDR2 (germline): MNHNS, SASEGT. Written as DNA, the CDR3 is TGTGCCAGCAGTTTTCGGGGCTTCTCGGACAATGAGCAGTTCTTC. Translating it yields CASSFRGFSDNEQFF.

This clone was seen a few times. The junction shows a germline mismatch at one end, possibly a read error. The chain has TRBV7-8 and TRBJ2-2; 7 bases match TRBD2. Looked up from germline, CDR1 is SGHVS and CDR2 is FQNEAQ. The CDR3 totals 15 residues. CDR3 DNA: TGTGCCAGCAGCAGGGGACTAACGAACACCGGGGATCTGTCTTTT. It specifies CASSRGLTNTGDLSF.

Notes on this clone: A much larger clone lies a single base off, so this may be a read error. The rearrangement links TRBV13 to TRBJ2-7, with D perhaps matching TRBD2 (5 bases). In germline, CDR1 is PRHDT, CDR2 FYEKMQ (reference sequence). This CDR3 comprises 13 residues. Trimming pared 6 bases from V and 4 bases from J, leaving 13 bases between. CDR3 nucleotides: TGTGCCAGCAGATCCCCGGGAAGTTACGAGCAGTACGTC. This codes for CASRSPGSYEQYV.

This clone was seen ten or more times. The identical CDR3 is also encoded by other nucleotide sequences in the sample. CDR3 amino acids: CASSQVGGRALSPTDTQYF. The CDR3 DNA reads TGTGCCAGCAGCCAAGTCGGAGGCCGGGCCCTCAGCCCCACAGATACGCAGTATTTT. The chain has TRBV4-2 and TRBJ2-3, with a tentative D call TRBD2 (5 bases). V was cut by 1 base and J by 2 bases, with 22 bases left in between. Germline V gene data show CDR1 as LGHNA and CDR2 as YNFKEQ. This CDR3 has 19 residues.

This clone was recorded many times. The chain has TRBV20-1 and TRBJ1-3; D call uncertain. Looked up from germline, CDR1 is DFQATT and CDR2 is SNEGSKA (reference sequence). V lost 3 bases and J 0 bases, leaving 12 bases between the germline ends. The CDR3 runs 15 residues. The DNA of the CDR3 is TGCAGTGCTAGCCCCCCCTTTGACTCTGGAAACACCATATATTTT. Protein sequence: CSASPPFDSGNTIYF.

The table lists this clone with many counts. This sample also contains other DNA sequences that code for the same CDR3. The chain has TRBV4-3 and TRBJ1-1; tentative D call: TRBD1 (5 bases). The CDR3 sequence is 16 residues long. Germline assignment: CDR1 LGHNA and CDR2 YSLEER. The V end lost 1 base, the J end lost 1 base, and 13 bases lay between the germline ends. The CDR3, as DNA: TGCGCCAGCAGCCAAGCGTCGCAGGGCCAGAACACTGAAGCTTTCTTT. Translated: CASSQASQGQNTEAFF.

This clone was seen a few times. The chain has TRBV6-2 or TRBV6-3 and TRBJ2-7; D is possibly TRBD2 (5 bases). This CDR3 is 16 amino acids long. V was pared by 2 bases and J by 7 bases, with 21 bases between. Germline CDR1 is MNHEY and CDR2 is SVGEGT. CDR3 residues: CASSYVTHPSLGEQYF. Here the CDR3 DNA reads TGTGCCAGCAGTTACGTAACGCACCCTAGCTTGGGGGAGCAGTACTTC.

This clone was found many times. This chain uses TRBV11-1 with TRBJ2-3, with 9 positions matching TRBD2. With 5 bases clipped from V and 5 bases from J, the junction kept 8 bases outside the gene matches. Germline values: CDR1 SGHAT, CDR2 FQDESV (reference sequence). CDR3 length equals 15 residues. CDR3 loop: CASSPLAGSRDTQYF. The CDR3 DNA sequence: TGTGCCAGCAGCCCTCTAGCGGGATCTAGAGATACGCAGTATTTT. Based on the CDR3 plus reference TRBV11-1 and TRBJ2-3, the full variable domain is EAEVAQSPRYKITEKSQAVAFWCDPISGHATLYWYRQILGQGPELLVQFQDESVVDDSQLPKDRFSAERLKGVDSTLKIQPAELGDSAMYLCASSPLAGSRDTQYFGPGTRLTVL.

This clone was seen at least ten times. V gene TRBV19 combines with J gene TRBJ2-1; 13 bases align to TRBD2. Germline V gene sequence: CDR1 LNHDA, CDR2 SQIVND (reference sequence). The CDR3 has 17 residues. V gave up 2 bases and J gave up 6 bases; unmatched junction bases: 7. The CDR3 DNA follows: TGTGCCAGTAGTATAACTAGCGGGAGGGGTAGTGCCAATGAGCAGTTCTTC. It codes for CASSITSGRGSANEQFF. Filled out from reference TRBV19 and TRBJ2-1, the complete variable domain reads DGGITQSPKYLFRKEGQNVTLSCEQNLNHDAMYWYRQDPGQGLRLIYYSQIVNDFQKGDIAEGYSVSREKKESFPLTVTSAQKNPTAFYLCASSITSGRGSANEQFFGPGTRLTVL.

This clone was counted between two and nine times. Since a much larger clone is just one base distant, this may be a read error. The rearrangement uses TRBV6-4 and TRBJ2-5; 9 bases are a match to TRBD1. Germline V gene sequence: CDR1 MRHNA, CDR2 SNTAGT. The CDR3 loop spans 14 amino acids. Trimming took 5 bases from V and 7 from J; bases not matched to a gene: 8. CDR3 region: CASSSTGGAGTQYF. CDR3 bases: TGTGCCAGCAGTTCAACAGGGGGCGCGGGGACCCAGTACTTC.

This clone was seen many times. The chain combines TRBV11-2 with TRBJ1-2; TRBD1 matches at 7 bases. Germline CDR1 and CDR2: SGHAT and FQNNGV. CDR3 length: 13 residues. With V trimmed by 1 base and J by 8 bases, 4 bases remained unmatched. The CDR3 DNA is TGTGCCAGCAGCTTAGGACAGGGAAAAGGCTACACCTTC. It specifies CASSLGQGKGYTF.

The CDR3 DNA is TGTGCCAGCATCTTGGGTGTTAGCGGGGGGGCACTAGAGCAGTTCTTC. This sequence encodes CASILGVSGGALEQFF. The V and J genes are TRBV11-2 and TRBJ2-1, with 11 bases matching TRBD2. CDR1 SGHAT and CDR2 FQNNGV come from the germline V gene. The CDR3 has 16 amino acids. After removal of 7 bases from V and 10 bases from J, the junction contained 15 bases not matched to a gene.

This clone was seen many times. This rearrangement joins TRBV6-1 to TRBJ1-1; D ambiguous. V lost 2 bases and J 5 bases, leaving 6 bases between the germline ends. This CDR3 has 12 residues. Germline V gene data show CDR1 as MNHNS and CDR2 as SASEGT. In DNA form, the CDR3 reads TGTGCCAGCAGTGAATGGCAGACTGAAGCTTTCTTT. Translation gives CASSEWQTEAFF.

This clone was picked up many times. The J gene is TRBJ2-2, the V gene TRBV7-6; 13 bases match TRBD2. The CDR3 consists of 16 residues. CDR1 is SGHVS and CDR2 is FNYEAQ in the germline V gene. Trimming at V came to 1 base and at J to 8 bases, leaving 4 bases not matched to a gene. In nucleotides, the CDR3 is TGTGCCAGCAGCTTAGGGACTAGCGGGAGTCCGGGGGAGCTGTTTTTT. Encoded protein: CASSLGTSGSPGELFF.

The sample holds many counts of this clone. V is TRBV7-9 and J is TRBJ1-1; no reliable D call. Trimming took off 4 bases at V and 0 bases at J, with 6 bases between the two ends. Germline V gives CDR1 SEHNR, CDR2 FQNEAQ (reference sequence). The CDR3 sequence is 13 residues long. The chain's CDR3 is CASSSSLNTEAFF. CDR3 DNA sequence: TGTGCCAGCAGCTCCTCATTGAACACTGAAGCTTTCTTT.

In regard to this clone: A read error may be the cause here, since a much bigger clone is one base away. Additional DNA sequences in this sample encode the identical CDR3. The chain joins TRBV7-9 to TRBJ1-4, with 9 positions matching TRBD1. Germline V gives CDR1 SEHNR, CDR2 FQNEAQ (reference sequence). This CDR3 has 13 residues. In nucleotides, the CDR3 is TGTGCCAGCAGCAGATTAACAGGGGGCGAACTATTTTTT. This sequence encodes CASSRLTGGELFF.

Of note for this clone: A read error may account for a junction end that differs from germline. The chain joins TRBV20-1 to TRBJ1-1, with TRBD1 matching over 7 bases. CDR1 and CDR2 (germline): DFQATT, SNEGSKA (reference sequence). This CDR3 comprises 15 residues. CDR3 sequence reads: CSAISRDSLNTESFF. The DNA for the CDR3 is TGCAGTGCTATCTCCCGGGACAGCCTGAACACTGAATCTTTCTTT.

This clone showed up many times. J is TRBJ2-3 and V is TRBV10-3; D is undetermined. Trimming left V 2 bases short and J 6 bases short, with 21 bases between. The CDR3 consists of 17 residues. The germline CDR1 and CDR2 sequences are ENHRY and SYGVKD. The CDR3 coding sequence is TGTGCCATCAGTGAGACAGTGGTACGTCATCGTGAGGATACGCAGTATTTT. Translating gives CAISETVVRHREDTQYF.